The T cell receptor beta chain described here comes from a study of T cell responses to AZD1222 COVID-19 vaccine. Study observations and caveats: Spike as a whole was targeted by vaccine-associated CD4 TCRs, dominant at 160-218 and 743-854.

Clones were sequenced by immunoSEQ multiplex PCR, and TCRdb holds only the in-frame ones, with some missing. Of about 78,000 clones in the sample, 85% to 90% are singletons; the top ten hold approximately 1.3%. Comments on this clone: Antigen specificity is unknown. This sample includes further DNA sequences coding for the same CDR3.

Germline lookup yields CDR1 LGHDT and CDR2 YNNKEL (reference sequence). Trimming stripped 1 base from V and 0 bases from J, with 7 bases between. The CDR3 loop spans 15 amino acids. The sequence came from an adult who received the AZD1222 COVID-19 vaccine. The V call is TRBV3-1 (or the pseudogene TRBV3-2), the J call TRBJ1-3; D uncertain. The sample was peripheral blood, taken 28 days after the second AZD1222 dose. CDR3 residues: CASSQGPDSGNTIYF. CDR3 in DNA: TGTGCCAGCAGCCAAGGGCCTGACTCTGGAAACACCATATATTTT.